Below are 12 T cell receptor beta chains sequenced from a single sample in a study of shared clonotypes between healthy human individuals (dated by TCRdb to 2018 to 2020). Libraries were made using the immunoSEQ multiplex PCR assay. The clones in this table, taken by TCRdb from immuneACCESS, are in-frame only. Not every clone is retained; where verified, under half of the shortfall comes from an unresolved V gene, and the cause of the rest is unknown. The sample data list 950,000 to 1,300,000 clones, and about 75% of these were observed just once. In total, the top ten clones hold 1.4% to 1.5% of the sample. The specimen was memory CD4+ T cells sorted from blood. The intended sense of this specimen's cell subset or site label: CD45RA-negative fraction. Every receptor here comes from a man aged 18 to 35 in good health.

The chain joins TRBV2 to TRBJ2-5, with D possibly TRBD2 on 6 matching bases. Germline loops: CDR1 SNHLY, CDR2 FYNNEI. V gave up 5 bases and J gave up 3 bases, with 16 bases separating them. The CDR3 loop spans 15 amino acids. The CDR3 DNA reads TGTGCCAGCAGTCCGCGGGGAGCAAGGAAAGAGACCCAGTACTTC. It specifies CASSPRGARKETQYF.

V and J are TRBV4-3 and TRBJ2-3; D gene unclear. The CDR3 is 14 residues long. The germline V and J ends were trimmed by 0 bases and 8 bases, with 12 bases remaining between them. In germline, CDR1 is LGHNA, CDR2 YSLEER. This CDR3 is CASSQDIIEVTQYF. The CDR3 DNA reads as TGCGCCAGCAGCCAAGATATTATCGAGGTTACGCAGTATTTT.

CDR3 loop: CASSELTSGGDTQYF. The CDR3 bases are TGTGCCAGCAGTGAGTTAACTAGCGGGGGAGATACGCAGTATTTT. J is TRBJ2-3 and V is TRBV2; 11 bases line up with TRBD2. The CDR3 is 15 residues long. The ends lost 3 bases at V and 5 bases at J; junction bases unmatched: 4. The germline V gene has CDR1 SNHLY and CDR2 FYNNEI.

This chain connects TRBV18 to TRBJ2-1, with a weak D call TRBD1 (6 bases). Trimming removed 6 bases from V and 6 bases from J, with 18 bases in between. Germline V gene data show CDR1 as KGHSH and CDR2 as LQKENI. The CDR3 contains 15 residues. The CDR3 coding sequence is TGTGCCAGCTCCCCCCCGGTGTTAGGGGGCAATGAGCAGTTCTTC. Its translation is CASSPPVLGGNEQFF.

On this clone itself: Just one base apart from a much larger clone, this may be a read error. V gene TRBV7-6 combines with J gene TRBJ1-3, with 10 positions matching TRBD1. Germline V lookup: CDR1 SGHVS, CDR2 FNYEAQ. This CDR3 has 16 residues. V shed 1 base, J shed 0 bases, and the junction held 0 bases outside the gene matches. The CDR3 spells CASSLGDRGSGNTIYF. CDR3 coding DNA: TGTGCCAGCAGCTTAGGGGACAGGGGCTCTGGAAACACCATATATTTT.

This clone was observed a single time. V and J are TRBV7-8 and TRBJ1-5; D is uncertain. CDR3 length: 14 amino acids. Trimming took 4 bases from V and 10 from J, leaving 17 bases between them. Germline assignment: CDR1 SGHVS and CDR2 FQNEAQ. Written as DNA, the CDR3 is TGTGCCAGCAGCTCTCGAGAACCCGAACGCCCCCAGCATTTT. Its protein product is CASSSREPERPQHF.

The chain combines TRBV29-1 with TRBJ2-7; 7 positions agree with TRBD2. The trim removed 5 bases at V and 7 bases at J, leaving 5 bases unmatched. The CDR3 runs 11 residues. Germline loops: CDR1 SQVTM, CDR2 ANQGSEA. The CDR3, as DNA: TGCAGCGTTTGGGTCGGGAGGGAGCAGTACTTC. It is translated as CSVWVGREQYF.

The V and J genes are TRBV13 and TRBJ2-5; D is perhaps TRBD1 (8 bases). CDR3 size: 16 residues. From germline, CDR1 is PRHDT and CDR2 FYEKMQ (reference sequence). With 5 bases removed from V and 4 bases from J, the gap between germline ends came to 20 bases. This chain's CDR3 is CASSPYHRGGRETQYF. DNA of the CDR3: TGTGCCAGCAGCCCATACCACAGGGGGGGTAGAGAGACCCAGTACTTC.

The CDR3 region is CASSFAGTPRGYTF. As DNA, the CDR3 is TGTGCCAGCAGCTTCGCCGGGACCCCTAGGGGCTACACCTTC. The V gene is TRBV7-2, the J gene TRBJ1-2; TRBD1 is a possible D gene (5 bases). Trimming took off 3 bases at V and 8 bases at J, with 16 bases between the two ends. This CDR3 comprises 14 residues. CDR1 and CDR2 from the germline V gene are SGHTA and FQGNSA.

CDR3 DNA sequence: TGTGCCAGCACCCTGGACGGCAGGGACCGTGATTGGCAGTTCTTC. Residues: CASTLDGRDRDWQFF. J is TRBJ2-1 and V is TRBV11-2; D assignment may be TRBD1 or TRBD2 (5 bases each). Trimming cost V 7 bases and J 12 bases, with 25 bases left between them. The CDR3 loop spans 15 amino acids. The V gene's germline CDR1 is SGHAT and CDR2 FQNNGV. Drawing the rest from reference TRBV11-2 and TRBJ2-1, the complete variable domain is EAGVAQSPRYKIIEKRQSVAFWCNPISGHATLYWYQQILGQGPKLLIQFQNNGVVDDSQLPKDRFSAERLKGVDSTLKIQPAKLEDSAVYLCASTLDGRDRDWQFFGPGTRLTVL.

V usage is TRBV28 and J usage is TRBJ1-4; D is perhaps TRBD1 (6 bases). Germline lookup yields CDR1 MDHEN and CDR2 SYDVKM. The CDR3 loop spans 15 amino acids. Trimming pared 8 bases from V and 6 bases from J, leaving 19 bases between. The chain's CDR3 is CASQLSRGGYEKLFF. CDR3 DNA: TGTGCCAGCCAGTTGAGTCGTGGGGGCTATGAAAAACTGTTTTTT.

The CDR3 is CASSQGWREKLAGELFF. CDR3 sequence (DNA): TGTGCCAGCAGCCAGGGGTGGCGGGAGAAGTTGGCCGGGGAGCTGTTTTTT. The chain couples TRBV11-2 to TRBJ2-2; D is possibly TRBD2 (7 bases). This CDR3 has 17 residues. V was trimmed by 5 bases and J by 6 bases, leaving 22 bases between them. Looked up from germline, CDR1 is SGHAT and CDR2 is FQNNGV.